This T cell receptor beta chain appears in the sequencing data of a study of shared clonotypes between healthy human individuals. Study-wide background: Per donor, CD8 memory used one plate, CD8 naive used two, CD4 memory used three and CD4 naive used three.

The CDR3 runs 19 residues. The V end was cut by 1 base, the J end by 4 bases, with 23 bases between. Germline CDR1 MGHRA, CDR2 YSYEKL. Libraries were prepared by immunoSEQ multiplex PCR; TCRdb keeps only in-frame clonotypes and omits some of them. The repertoire holds under 850,000 clones, with roughly 72% as singletons. Study-level results: Naive CD4 clonotype sharing across several donors was about 5%. Genetic and exposure-history diversity was limited by the small donor number.

As to this clone: The target antigen is unknown.

The chain uses TRBV4-1 and TRBJ1-5, with D possibly being TRBD1 (5 bases). The receptor was derived from a woman aged 25 to 39 in good health. Sequencing was done on a sample of memory CD4+ T cells sorted from blood. Subset in this sample: CD45RA-negative fraction. CDR3 DNA: TGCGCCAGCAGCCAAGCCCCAGGACCGGGGGATTGGGGGAATCAGCCCCAGCATTTT. Translating gives CASSQAPGPGDWGNQPQHF.